The 27 T cell receptor beta chains given below trace back to one sample, sequenced in a study of relationships among human T cell subsets. CD4+CD25-CD294+ Th2 cells were bead-selected for CD294 once CD4+CD56+ natural killer T cells were depleted. TCR alpha and beta CDR3s were amplified from mRNA by semiquantitative ARM-PCR. Tagged nested gene-specific primers were used first, then communal superprimers amplified exponentially. MiXCR, applied by TCRdb to the multiplex PCR reads, yields one record per CDR3 protein. The sample shows about 4,300 distinct CDR3 sequences, roughly half of them seen only once. The sequenced sample was CD4+ Th2 cells sorted from blood. These receptors all come from a man aged 40-49 years in good health.

This chain connects TRBV7-9 to TRBJ1-2, with a weak D call TRBD1 (5 bases). Between the trimmed V and J ends, which lost 2 bases and 1 base, there was a span of 11 bases. CDR3 length equals 15 residues. Germline V gene sequence: CDR1 SEHNR, CDR2 FQNEAQ (reference sequence). The CDR3 loop is CASSLQGINNYGYTF. The CDR3 DNA follows: TGTGCCAGCAGCTTACAGGGAATCAATAACTATGGCTACACCTTC.

V is TRBV11-2 and J is TRBJ2-5; tentatively, D is TRBD2 (5 bases). Germline V CDR1 and CDR2: SGHAT, FQNNGV. The CDR3 runs to 15 residues. Deletions cut 7 bases from V and 3 bases from J, with 18 bases between. DNA for the CDR3: TGTGCCAGCAAGCTGAGCGGACTGAGGGAAGAGACCCAGTACTTC. It translates to CASKLSGLREETQYF.

This clonotype appeared a few times. Written as DNA, the CDR3 is TGTGCCAGCAGTTTACAGATTGAGCCCCAGCATTTT. This sequence encodes CASSLQIEPQHF. The chain couples TRBV28 to TRBJ1-5; D unclear. The germline gives CDR1 MDHEN, CDR2 SYDVKM. CDR3 length: 12 amino acids. Trimming left V 2 bases short and J 8 bases short, with 7 bases between.

Note on this clonotype: This could be a read error, since a much larger clone is one nucleotide away. The chain couples TRBV27 to TRBJ2-3; 7 bases map to TRBD1. The germline V gene has CDR1 MNHEY and CDR2 SMNVEV (reference sequence). The ends lost 8 bases at V and 2 bases at J; junction bases unmatched: 10. The CDR3 sequence is 15 residues long. In nucleotides, the CDR3 is TGTGCCAGCTCTAGTCCGGGACAGTCCACAGATACGCAGTATTTT. It yields the protein CASSSPGQSTDTQYF.

The genes are TRBV4-1 and TRBJ1-1, with a possible D match to TRBD1 (5 bases). V lost 6 bases and J 1 base, leaving 12 bases between the germline ends. This CDR3 spans 14 amino acids. Germline lookup yields CDR1 MGHRA and CDR2 YSYEKL. CDR3 region: CASRGPLRNTEAFF. In DNA, the CDR3 is TGCGCCAGCAGGGGACCACTACGGAACACTGAAGCTTTCTTT.

The chain links TRBV11-3 to TRBJ2-1; 9 nucleotides align to TRBD1. The CDR3 covers 13 residues. CDR1 and CDR2 (germline): SGHNT, YENEEA. V dropped 5 bases and J dropped 9; count of bases not matched to a gene: 5. CDR3 nucleotides: TGTGCCAGCAGCAACAGGGGGCTAAGTGAGCAGTTCTTC. Its translation is CASSNRGLSEQFF.

This rearrangement joins TRBV29-1 to TRBJ1-6; 10 nucleotides line up with TRBD1. Germline V CDR1 and CDR2: SQVTM, ANQGSEA. J was trimmed by 7 bases and V by 6 bases; bases with no gene match: 3. The CDR3 runs 13 residues. CDR3 in DNA: TGCAGCGTCCGGACAGGGGGAAATTCACCCCTCCACTTT. This codes for CSVRTGGNSPLHF.

This chain connects TRBV11-1 to TRBJ2-7; unclear D gene. The CDR3 contains 13 residues. The germline gives CDR1 SGHAT, CDR2 FQDESV (reference sequence). The V end lost 5 bases, the J end lost 2 bases, and 10 bases lay between the germline ends. The CDR3 is CASSTDFTYEQYF. The CDR3 DNA follows: TGTGCCAGCAGCACCGACTTCACCTACGAGCAGTACTTC.

This clonotype was seen only a few times. This chain connects TRBV14 to TRBJ2-7; D uncertain. This CDR3 is 13 amino acids long. Germline V CDR1 and CDR2: SGHDN, FVKESK. V lost 4 bases and J 7 bases, leaving 14 bases between the germline ends. The CDR3 loop reads CASSLLTMGEQYF. The CDR3 region has the DNA TGTGCCAGCAGCCTCCTCACGATGGGGGAGCAGTACTTC.

The DNA of the CDR3 is TGTGCCAGCGCCTTCCGCCGCTCCTACAATGAGCAGTTCTTC. Translation: CASAFRRSYNEQFF. This sequence joins TRBV7-8 and TRBJ2-1; D is uncertain. The CDR3 contains 14 residues. Trimming left V 8 bases short and J 0 bases short, with 11 bases between. Looked up from germline, CDR1 is SGHVS and CDR2 is FQNEAQ.

As to this clonotype: This is likely a read error, given that the CDR3 carries no conserved phenylalanine or tryptophan at its end. The chain uses TRBV11-2 and TRBJ1-5; maybe TRBD1 (6 bases). Germline CDR1 is SGHAT and CDR2 is FQNNGV. With 4 bases removed from V and 6 bases from J, the gap between germline ends came to 16 bases. The CDR3 is made up of 15 amino acids. DNA for the CDR3: TGTGCCAGCAGCTCCTTACAGGGTATAGGTCAGCCCCAGCATTCT. Its protein product is CASSSLQGIGQPQHS.

The V gene is TRBV29-1, the J gene TRBJ1-1; a possible D gene is TRBD1 (5 bases). Trimming left V 7 bases short and J 6 bases short, with 12 bases between. Germline V gene sequence: CDR1 SQVTM, CDR2 ANQGSEA. The CDR3 sequence is 11 residues long. The CDR3 DNA sequence: TGCAGCGGGTCAGGGTCCCCTGAAGCTTTCTTT. Protein sequence: CSGSGSPEAFF. Combining the CDR3 with reference TRBV29-1 and TRBJ1-1 gives the whole variable domain SAVISQKPSRDICQRGTSLTIQCQVDSQVTMMFWYRQQPGQSLTLIATANQGSEATYESGFVIDKFPISRPNLTFSTLTVSNMSPEDSSIYLCSGSGSPEAFFGQGTRLTVV.

A few counts support this clonotype. This sequence joins TRBV12-3 or TRBV12-4 and TRBJ1-1, with D maybe TRBD1 (5 bases). This CDR3 has 13 amino acids. V was cut by 5 bases and J by 1 base, with 8 bases left in between. The CDR3 reads CASSTTENTEAFF. The CDR3 coding sequence is TGTGCCAGCAGTACGACAGAGAACACTGAAGCTTTCTTT.

The chain employs TRBV20-1 and TRBJ2-3, with D tentatively TRBD1 or TRBD2 (5 bases each). Trimming left V 6 bases short and J 0 bases short, with 10 bases between. CDR3 length equals 13 residues. Germline V gives CDR1 DFQATT, CDR2 SNEGSKA (reference sequence). DNA for the CDR3: TGCAGTGCCATGAGGGGTAGCACAGATACGCAGTATTTT. Its translation: CSAMRGSTDTQYF.

The gene calls are TRBV12-3 or TRBV12-4 and TRBJ1-5, with a tentative D call TRBD1 (6 bases). Trimming shortened V by 8 bases and J by 7 bases, and 15 bases separated the two germline ends. This CDR3 spans 13 amino acids. CDR3 coding DNA: TGTGCCAGCGCAAGGGGGTCACGGCAGCCCCAGCATTTT. Residues: CASARGSRQPQHF.

The chain is built from TRBV19 and TRBJ1-1; D unresolved. V lost 4 bases, J lost 1 base, and 13 bases lay in between. This CDR3 is 15 amino acids long. Per the germline V gene, CDR1 is LNHDA and CDR2 is SQIVND (reference sequence). In DNA, the CDR3 is TGTGCCAGTAGTAATAGGCGGAAATCGAACACTGAAGCTTTCTTT. Translating it yields CASSNRRKSNTEAFF.

The chain combines TRBV5-4 with TRBJ2-1, with D possibly being TRBD1 (6 bases). Germline V gene data show CDR1 as SGHNT and CDR2 as YYREEE (reference sequence). Trimming cost V 1 base and J 9 bases, with 17 bases left between them. CDR3 size: 15 residues. CDR3 in DNA: TGTGCCAGCAGCTTGAGAACCGGGACAAATTCTGAGCAGTTCTTC. Its translation: CASSLRTGTNSEQFF.

This rearrangement joins TRBV7-8 to TRBJ2-1; TRBD2 agrees at 12 bases. Germline V gene sequence: CDR1 SGHVS, CDR2 FQNEAQ. Trimming removed 5 bases from V and 3 bases from J; junction bases left unmatched: 5. The CDR3 sequence is 16 residues long. DNA for the CDR3: TGTGCCAGCAGCCAGCTAGCGGGGGGGATCTACAATGAGCAGTTCTTC. This encodes CASSQLAGGIYNEQFF.

This clonotype showed up just a few times. The chain is built from TRBV29-1 and TRBJ1-5; D possibly corresponds to TRBD1 (5 bases). In germline, CDR1 is SQVTM, CDR2 ANQGSEA. V lost 5 bases, J lost 7 bases, and 18 bases lay in between. The CDR3 totals 14 residues. The CDR3 loop reads CSVSGTNGGQPQHF. In nucleotides, the CDR3 is TGCAGCGTTTCCGGGACGAATGGCGGGCAGCCCCAGCATTTT.

The chain is built from TRBV7-2 and TRBJ2-3, with D maybe TRBD2 (6 bases). This CDR3 region has 16 residues. Germline-derived CDR1 and CDR2 are SGHTA and FQGNSA. Trimming left V 5 bases short and J 0 bases short, with 15 bases between. The CDR3 DNA is TGTGCCAGCAGCCCCCGGGACTGGACTAGCACAGATACGCAGTATTTT. Translating it yields CASSPRDWTSTDTQYF. The full variable domain, its missing parts supplied by reference TRBV7-2 and TRBJ2-3, is GAGVSQSPSNKVTEKGKDVELRCDPISGHTALYWYRQSLGQGLEFLIYFQGNSAPDKSGLPSDRFSAERTGGSVSTLTIQRTQQEDSAVYLCASSPRDWTSTDTQYFGPGTRLTVL.

V and J are TRBV11-2 and TRBJ1-2; 7 nucleotides agree with TRBD1. This CDR3 has 14 residues. CDR1 SGHAT and CDR2 FQNNGV come from the germline V gene. V lost 5 bases and J lost 2; bases outside the gene matches: 5. CDR3 sequence reads: CASSPGTENYGYTF. CDR3 DNA: TGTGCCAGCAGCCCCGGGACAGAGAACTATGGCTACACCTTC.

In this sample, this clonotype turned up a few times. The rearrangement joins TRBV7-9 to TRBJ2-7, with 7 bases aligning to TRBD1. Germline trimming cut 4 bases from V and 3 bases from J; bases unmatched to any gene: 9. The CDR3 runs to 15 residues. Germline assignment: CDR1 SEHNR and CDR2 FQNEAQ (reference sequence). The CDR3 sequence is CASSSRDSRNYEQYF. CDR3 coding DNA: TGTGCCAGCAGCTCCCGGGACAGCCGAAACTACGAGCAGTACTTC.

The V call is TRBV7-8, the J call TRBJ2-7; D may be TRBD1 (5 bases). The CDR3 is 17 amino acids. CDR1 is SGHVS, CDR2 FQNEAQ, per germline. The V and J ends lost 0 bases and 2 bases respectively, with 17 bases between them. The CDR3 DNA reads TGTGCCAGCAGCTTAGCGCTATCAGGACACGCAACCTACGAGCAGTACTTC. Amino acids: CASSLALSGHATYEQYF.

J is TRBJ2-2 and V is TRBV4-1; TRBD1 agrees at 8 bases. The CDR3 consists of 16 residues. Germline CDR1 MGHRA, CDR2 YSYEKL. After removal of 1 base from V and 6 bases from J, the junction contained 7 bases not matched to a gene. CDR3 region: CASSQVASRGPGELFF. The CDR3 bases are TGCGCCAGCAGCCAAGTTGCCTCCAGGGGGCCCGGGGAGCTGTTTTTT.

This clonotype is labeled as large. The genes are TRBV11-2 and TRBJ2-4; D may be TRBD1 or TRBD2 (7 bases each). CDR3 size: 13 residues. The germline CDR1 and CDR2 sequences are SGHAT and FQNNGV. The ends were cut back, 6 bases at V and 6 bases at J, with 12 bases in the middle. DNA of the CDR3: TGTGCCAGCAGGAGCGGGGACAGAAACATTCAGTACTTC. Translating gives CASRSGDRNIQYF.

This clonotype was seen just once. At one end, the junction sequence differs from germline, possibly due to a read error. V usage is TRBV2 and J usage is TRBJ1-6; D remains unclear. The CDR3 extends over 12 amino acids. CDR1 SNHLY and CDR2 FYNNEI come from the germline V gene. The CDR3 DNA sequence: TGCGCCAGCAGTGAGTCCCGCGCACCCCTCCACTTT. Amino acid sequence: CASSESRAPLHF.

The chain recombines TRBV28 with TRBJ1-2, with D perhaps TRBD1 (5 bases). Trimming shortened V by 6 bases and J by 2 bases, and 13 bases separated the two germline ends. CDR3 length: 14 amino acids. The germline CDR1 and CDR2 sequences are MDHEN and SYDVKM. CDR3 sequence: CASSPGERNYGYTF. The CDR3 coding sequence is TGTGCCAGCAGCCCGGGGGAGCGAAACTATGGCTACACCTTC.